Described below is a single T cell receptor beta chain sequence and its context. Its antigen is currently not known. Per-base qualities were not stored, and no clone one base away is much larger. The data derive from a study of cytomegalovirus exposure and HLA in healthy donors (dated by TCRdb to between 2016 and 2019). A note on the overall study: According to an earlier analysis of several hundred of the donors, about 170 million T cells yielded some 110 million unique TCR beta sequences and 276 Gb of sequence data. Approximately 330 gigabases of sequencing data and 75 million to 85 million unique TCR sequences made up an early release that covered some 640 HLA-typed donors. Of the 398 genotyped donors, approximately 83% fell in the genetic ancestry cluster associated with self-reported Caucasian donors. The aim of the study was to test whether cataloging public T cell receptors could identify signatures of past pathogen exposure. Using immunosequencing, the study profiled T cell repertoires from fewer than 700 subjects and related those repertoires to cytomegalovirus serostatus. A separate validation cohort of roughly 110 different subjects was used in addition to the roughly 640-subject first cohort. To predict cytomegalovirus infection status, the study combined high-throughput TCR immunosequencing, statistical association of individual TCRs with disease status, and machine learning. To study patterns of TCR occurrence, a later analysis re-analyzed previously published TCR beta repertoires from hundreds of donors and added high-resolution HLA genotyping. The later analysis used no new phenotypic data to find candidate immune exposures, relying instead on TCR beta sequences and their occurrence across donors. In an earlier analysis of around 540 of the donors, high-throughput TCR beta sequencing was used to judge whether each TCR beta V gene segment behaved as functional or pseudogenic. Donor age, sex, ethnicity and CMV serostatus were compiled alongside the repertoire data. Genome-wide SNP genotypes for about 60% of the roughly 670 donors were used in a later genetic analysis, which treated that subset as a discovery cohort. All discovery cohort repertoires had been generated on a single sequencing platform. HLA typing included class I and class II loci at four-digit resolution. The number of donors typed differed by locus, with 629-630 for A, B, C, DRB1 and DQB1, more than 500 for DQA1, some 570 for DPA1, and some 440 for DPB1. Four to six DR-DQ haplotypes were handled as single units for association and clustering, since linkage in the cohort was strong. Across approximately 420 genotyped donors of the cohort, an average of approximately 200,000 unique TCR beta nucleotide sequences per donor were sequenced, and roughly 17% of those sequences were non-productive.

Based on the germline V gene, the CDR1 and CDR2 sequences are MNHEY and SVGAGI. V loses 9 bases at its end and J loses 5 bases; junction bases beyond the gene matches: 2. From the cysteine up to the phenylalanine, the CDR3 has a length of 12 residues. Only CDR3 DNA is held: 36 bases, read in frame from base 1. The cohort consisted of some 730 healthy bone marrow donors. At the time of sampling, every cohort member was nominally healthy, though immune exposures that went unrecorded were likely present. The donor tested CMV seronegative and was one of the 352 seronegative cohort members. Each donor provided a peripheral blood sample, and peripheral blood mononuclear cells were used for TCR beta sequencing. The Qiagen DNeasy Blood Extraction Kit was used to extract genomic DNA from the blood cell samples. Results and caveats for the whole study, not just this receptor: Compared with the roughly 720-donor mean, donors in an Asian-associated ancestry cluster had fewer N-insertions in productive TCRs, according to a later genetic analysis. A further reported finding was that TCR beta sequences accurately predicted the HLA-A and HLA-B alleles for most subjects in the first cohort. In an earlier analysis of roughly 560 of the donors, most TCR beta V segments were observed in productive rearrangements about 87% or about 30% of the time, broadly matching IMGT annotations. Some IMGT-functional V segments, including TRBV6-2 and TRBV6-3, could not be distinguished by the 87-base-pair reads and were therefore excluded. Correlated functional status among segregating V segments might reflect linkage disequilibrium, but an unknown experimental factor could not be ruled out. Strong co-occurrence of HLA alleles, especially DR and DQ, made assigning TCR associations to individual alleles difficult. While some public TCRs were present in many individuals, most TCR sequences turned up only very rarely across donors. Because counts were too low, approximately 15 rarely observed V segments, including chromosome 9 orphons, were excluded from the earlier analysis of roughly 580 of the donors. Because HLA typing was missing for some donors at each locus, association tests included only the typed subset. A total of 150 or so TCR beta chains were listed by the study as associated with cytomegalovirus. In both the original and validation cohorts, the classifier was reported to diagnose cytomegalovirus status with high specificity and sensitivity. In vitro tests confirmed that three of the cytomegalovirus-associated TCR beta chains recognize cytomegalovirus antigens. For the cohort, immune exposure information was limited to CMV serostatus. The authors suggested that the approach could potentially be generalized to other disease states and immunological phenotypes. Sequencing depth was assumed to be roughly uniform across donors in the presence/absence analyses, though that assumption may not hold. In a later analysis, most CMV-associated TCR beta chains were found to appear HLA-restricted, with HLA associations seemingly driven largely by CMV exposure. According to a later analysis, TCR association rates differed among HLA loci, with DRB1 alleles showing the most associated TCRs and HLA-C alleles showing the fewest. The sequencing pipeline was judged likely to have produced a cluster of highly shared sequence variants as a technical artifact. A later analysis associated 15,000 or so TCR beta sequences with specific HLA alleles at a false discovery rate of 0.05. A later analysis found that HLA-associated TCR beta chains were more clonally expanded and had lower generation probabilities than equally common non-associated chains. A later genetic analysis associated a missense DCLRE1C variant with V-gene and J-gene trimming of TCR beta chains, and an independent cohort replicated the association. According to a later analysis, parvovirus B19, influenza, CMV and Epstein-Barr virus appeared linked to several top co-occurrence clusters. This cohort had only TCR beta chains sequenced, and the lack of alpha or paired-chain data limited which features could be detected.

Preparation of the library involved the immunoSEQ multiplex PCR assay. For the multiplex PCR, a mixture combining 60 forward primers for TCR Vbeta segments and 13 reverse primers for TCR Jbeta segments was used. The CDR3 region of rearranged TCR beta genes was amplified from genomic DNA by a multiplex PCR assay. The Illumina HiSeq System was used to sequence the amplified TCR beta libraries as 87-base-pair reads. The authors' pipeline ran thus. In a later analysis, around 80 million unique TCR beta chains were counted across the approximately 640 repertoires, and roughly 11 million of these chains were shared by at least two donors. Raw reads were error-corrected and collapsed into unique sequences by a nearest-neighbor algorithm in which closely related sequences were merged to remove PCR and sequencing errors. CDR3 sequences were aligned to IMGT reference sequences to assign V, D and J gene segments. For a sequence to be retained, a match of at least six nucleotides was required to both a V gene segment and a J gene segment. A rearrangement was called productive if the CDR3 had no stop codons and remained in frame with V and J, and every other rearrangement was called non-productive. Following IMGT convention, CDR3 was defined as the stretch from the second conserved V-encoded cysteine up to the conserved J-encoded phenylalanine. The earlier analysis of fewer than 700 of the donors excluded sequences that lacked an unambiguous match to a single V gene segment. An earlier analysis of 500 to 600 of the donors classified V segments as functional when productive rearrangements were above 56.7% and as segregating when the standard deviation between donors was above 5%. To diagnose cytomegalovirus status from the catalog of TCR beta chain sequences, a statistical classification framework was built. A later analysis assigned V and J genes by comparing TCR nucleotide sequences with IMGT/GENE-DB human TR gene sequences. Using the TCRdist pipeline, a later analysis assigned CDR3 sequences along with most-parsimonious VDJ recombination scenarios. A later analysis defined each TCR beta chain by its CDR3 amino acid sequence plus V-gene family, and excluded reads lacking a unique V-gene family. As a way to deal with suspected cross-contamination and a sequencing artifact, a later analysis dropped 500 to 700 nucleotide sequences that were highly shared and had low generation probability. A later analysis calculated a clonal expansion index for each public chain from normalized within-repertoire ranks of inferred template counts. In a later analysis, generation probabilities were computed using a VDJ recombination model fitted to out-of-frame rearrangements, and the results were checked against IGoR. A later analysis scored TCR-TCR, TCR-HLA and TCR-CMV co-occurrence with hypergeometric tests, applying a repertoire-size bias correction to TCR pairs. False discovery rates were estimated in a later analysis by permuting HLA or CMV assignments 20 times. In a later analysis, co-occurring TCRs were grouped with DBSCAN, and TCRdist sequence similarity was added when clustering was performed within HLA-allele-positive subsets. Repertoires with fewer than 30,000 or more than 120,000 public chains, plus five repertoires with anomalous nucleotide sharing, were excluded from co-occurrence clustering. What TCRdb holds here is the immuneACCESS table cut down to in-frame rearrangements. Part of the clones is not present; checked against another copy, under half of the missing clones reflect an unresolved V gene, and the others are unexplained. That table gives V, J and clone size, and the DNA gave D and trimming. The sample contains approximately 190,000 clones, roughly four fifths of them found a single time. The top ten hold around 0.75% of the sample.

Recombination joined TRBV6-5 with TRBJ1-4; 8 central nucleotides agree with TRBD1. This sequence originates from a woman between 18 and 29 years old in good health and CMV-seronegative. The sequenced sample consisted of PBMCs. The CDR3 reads CASRDRNEKLFF. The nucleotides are TGTGCCAGTCGGGACAGGAATGAAAAACTGTTTTTT.